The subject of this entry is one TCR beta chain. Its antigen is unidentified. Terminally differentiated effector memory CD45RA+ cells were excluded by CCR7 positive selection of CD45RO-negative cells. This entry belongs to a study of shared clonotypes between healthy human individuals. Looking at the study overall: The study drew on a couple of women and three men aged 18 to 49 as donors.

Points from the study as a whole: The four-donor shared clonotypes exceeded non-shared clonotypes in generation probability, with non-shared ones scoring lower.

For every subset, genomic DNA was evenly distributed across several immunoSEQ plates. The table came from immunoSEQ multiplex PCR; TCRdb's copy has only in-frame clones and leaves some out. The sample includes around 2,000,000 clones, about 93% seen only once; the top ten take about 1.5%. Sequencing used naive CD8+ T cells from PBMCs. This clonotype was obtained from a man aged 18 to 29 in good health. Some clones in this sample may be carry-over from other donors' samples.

The CDR3 DNA reads as TGTGCCTGGAGTGTAACTAACGGGAGGGCCTACGAGCAGTACTTC. It specifies CAWSVTNGRAYEQYF. The gene calls are TRBV30 and TRBJ2-7, with 8 bases fitting TRBD2. The germline CDR1 and CDR2 sequences are GTSNPN and SVGIG (reference sequence). V trimming: 0 bases; J trimming: 2 bases; junction bases outside the gene matches: 6. The CDR3 covers 15 residues.